The clone carrying this T cell receptor beta chain was detected a few times. Its matching antigen is unknown. The data stem from a study of T cells in Graves' hyperthyroidism and ophthalmopathy. Study-level background: At the time of initial diagnosis and before any treatment, peripheral blood was collected. Broader study findings: Separating ophthalmopathy from stable hyperthyroidism was achieved by a 13 V-J model.

Graves' hyperthyroidism showing no ophthalmopathy progression within 18 months was considered stable. What was amplified from RNA transcripts were TCR beta CDR3 regions. Researchers ran a first-round RT-PCR on the TCR CDR3 using the HTBI primer set. TCRdb independently ran MiXCR on the multiplex PCR reads; one entry per CDR3 protein. The sample shows hundreds of thousands of distinct CDR3 sequences, approximately 40% of them seen only once. What was sequenced was blood. The source of this sequence is a man between 18 and 29 years old with Graves' hyperthyroidism.

This CDR3 is CASSLGGGLNQPQHF. CDR3 DNA sequence: TGTGCCAGCAGCTTGGGCGGGGGCCTCAATCAGCCCCAGCATTTT. The chain couples TRBV7-8 to TRBJ1-5; D is possibly TRBD1 (6 bases). The CDR3 spans 15 residues. Trimming shortened V by 3 bases and J by 3 bases, and 12 bases separated the two germline ends. Germline CDR1 reads SGHVS; CDR2 reads FQNEAQ.